The sequence of this T cell receptor beta chain was determined in a study of blood T cells in healthy people across ages. Trimming removed 6 bases from V and 5 bases from J, with 7 bases in between. The CDR3 consists of 11 residues. Germline CDR1 LGHNA, CDR2 YNFKEQ. Study results and limitations: Comparison with aged donors showed that long-lived donors had more naive CD4+ cells and higher diversity.

Drawn from each donor were approximately 9.2 milliliters of peripheral blood. Samples had at least 6.5 million PBMCs isolated from them. The use of a sample-barcoded 5' primer and a J-beta primer mix characterized a second PCR of about 7 to 12 cycles. Each CDR3 protein is one row after TCRdb ran MiXCR on the 5' RACE reads. Of roughly 1,800,000 distinct CDR3 sequences listed, around half are singletons. This clonotype was seen only a few times. The antigen is not known. The chain employs TRBV4-2 and TRBJ1-2, with unresolved D. The sequenced sample was blood. This clonotype originated in a woman aged 40-49 years in good health. The CDR3: CASRKEYGYTF. CDR3 in DNA: TGTGCCAGCAGAAAAGAGTATGGCTACACCTTC.